Detailed here is one T cell receptor beta chain. It lacks a known antigen. No much larger clone exists at a distance of one base, and base qualities are not known. Using the deep immunoSEQ assay, multiplex PCR amplified TCR CDR3 regions from genomic DNA. Extracted genomic DNA from each cell subset was spread evenly across all wells of several immunoSEQ 96-well plates, with each plate serving as a replicate. Each replicate PCR for sorted subsets received about 180 ng genomic DNA, equal to roughly 29,000 T cell genomes. Purified libraries were quantified with a Qubit 3.0 fluorometer, sized on a Bioanalyzer 2100, and re-quantified with the KAPA Library Quantification kit. Every immunoSEQ 96-well plate was sequenced on a separate single-read 150-cycle Illumina NextSeq 550 flow cell. Under the source paper's analysis protocol: The immunoSEQ output contained only junctional sequences without quality scores, so filtering could not match that applied to full-length reads. To assign V/J genes and CDR3, sequences were annotated against IMGT germline references using PyIR, a Python wrapper for IgBLAST v1.9. Any read was removed if the V/J assignment was weak (E-value above 1e-6), the CDR3 was missing, or the read contained stop codons, out-of-frame junctions, or ambiguous translated residues. A V3J clonotype was defined by an identical inferred V gene, J gene, and CDR3 amino acid sequence. Percentage overlap between repertoires was computed as shared unique clonotypes divided by the size of the smaller repertoire. RTK rarefaction, the Chao1 estimator, and Recon v2.1 estimates of unobserved clonotypes were used to assess repertoire richness. Generation probabilities were computed with OLGA for all TCRbeta clonotypes obtained by the gDNA method from a few donors. TCRdb carries this immuneACCESS record with in-frame sequences only. Its versions omit some clonotypes, under half of them owing to an unresolved V gene in the studies checked, with the rest unexplained. V, J and clone size were drawn from that table, and D and trimming were deduced from the DNA. This sample gives some 1 million clones in total; around 74% of them show up just once. The ten largest account for 1.2% to 1.5% of the sample.

This record comes from a study of shared clonotypes between healthy human individuals (dated by TCRdb to the early 2020s). A note on the overall study: The cohort included a few men and a couple of women between 18 and 49 years of age. Different laboratories and diverse techniques were used to prepare libraries and sequence TCR repertoires, to increase sequencing depth and limit assay-specific biases. Per donor, leukapheresis produced somewhere between about 0.94 and 9 billion PBMCs. For each donor, three plates each were used for CD4 naive and CD4 memory, two plates were used for CD8 naive, and one plate was used for CD8 memory. Blood TCR repertoires of about five healthy adults were deeply sequenced to estimate repertoire size and the extent of clonotype sharing between individuals. Study-wide conclusions, independent of this receptor: Based on pairwise subsampling, the degree of clonotype sharing among donors was expected to be affected by sequencing depth. Only blood was sampled, and tissue TCR repertoires likely differ from those in blood. Compared with non-shared clonotypes, clonotypes shared by all four sorted-subset donors had higher generation probabilities. Incomplete sequencing was indicated by rarefaction of sorted-subset datasets, despite the large sequencing depth. The genetic and exposure-history diversity represented was limited by the small number of donors. Estimated clonotype richness was generally larger for naive than for memory subsets. When a handful of donors were compared, the shared fraction of clonotypes was about 5% for naive CD4, less than 4% for naive CD8, 2.3% for memory CD4, and approximately 0.4% for memory CD8.

CDR1 and CDR2 are drawn from the germline V gene: MGHDK, SYGVNS. Reading from cysteine to phenylalanine, the CDR3 counts 17 amino acids. Just the 51-base CDR3 DNA is kept, in frame starting at base 1. Trimming leaves V shorter by 11 bases and J shorter by 3 bases, with the junction holding 18 bases beyond the gene matches. The donors were healthy, HIV-negative adults who had no recently reported acute infections or vaccinations. Every donor was a Caucasian adult living in Nashville, Tennessee, USA. Magnetic negative selection was used to enrich CD4+ T cells, after which naive cells were positively selected on CD45RA and the negative fraction became the memory subset. After blood collection by leukapheresis, PBMCs were isolated using Ficoll-Histopaque density gradient centrifugation and then cryopreserved in the vapor phase of liquid nitrogen. Analytical flow cytometry was used to check the purity and quantity of every magnetically sorted T cell population. Genomic DNA was isolated from each sorted fraction and quantified by UV absorbance on a Nanodrop 2000c.

The receptor's source is a man aged 18-30 years in good health. Recombination linked TRBV25-1 to TRBJ1-2, with 10 junctional bases fitting TRBD1. Sequences were obtained from memory CD4+ T cells sorted from blood. What this sample's cell subset or site label stands for: CD45RA-negative fraction. The DNA is as follows: TGTGCCGCACACCCTGACTCTGGGACAGGGGCCGACTATGGCTACACCTTC. Protein translation: CAAHPDSGTGADYGYTF.